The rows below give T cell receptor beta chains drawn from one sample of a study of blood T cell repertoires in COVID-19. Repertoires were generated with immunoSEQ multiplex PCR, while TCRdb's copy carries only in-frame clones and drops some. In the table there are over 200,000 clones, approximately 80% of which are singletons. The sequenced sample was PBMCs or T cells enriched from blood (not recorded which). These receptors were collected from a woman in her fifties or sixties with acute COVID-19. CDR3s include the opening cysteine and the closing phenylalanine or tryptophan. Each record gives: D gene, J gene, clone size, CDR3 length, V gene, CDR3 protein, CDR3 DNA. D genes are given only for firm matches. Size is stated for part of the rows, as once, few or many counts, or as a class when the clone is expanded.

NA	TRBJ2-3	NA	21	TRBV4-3	CASSQDRWDRGTSGAWGTQYF	TGCGCCAGCAGCCAAGACCGGTGGGACAGGGGTACTAGCGGGGCATGGGGTACGCAGTATTTT
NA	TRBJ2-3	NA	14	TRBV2	CASSKTGSAGTQYF	TGTGCCAGCAGTAAAACAGGTTCCGCAGGTACGCAGTATTTT
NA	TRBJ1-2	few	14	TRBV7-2	CASSLVERSYGYTF	TGTGCCAGCAGCTTAGTGGAAAGGAGCTATGGCTACACCTTC
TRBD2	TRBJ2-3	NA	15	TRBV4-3	CASSQEGSGADTQYF	TGCGCCAGCAGCCAAGAAGGTAGCGGGGCAGATACGCAGTATTTT
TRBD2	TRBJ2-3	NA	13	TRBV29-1	CSVVGGSPDTQYF	TGCAGCGTTGTCGGCGGGAGCCCAGATACGCAGTATTTT
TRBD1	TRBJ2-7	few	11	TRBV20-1	CSAGTGSLGYF	TGCAGTGCCGGGACAGGGTCCTTGGGGTACTTC
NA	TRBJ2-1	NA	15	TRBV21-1	CASSKVLAGDNEQFF	TGTGCCAGCAGCAAAGTCTTAGCGGGAGACAATGAGCAGTTCTTC
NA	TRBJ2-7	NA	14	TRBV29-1	CSVSRDTGSYEQYF	TGCAGCGTGAGCCGGGACACAGGCTCCTACGAGCAGTACTTC
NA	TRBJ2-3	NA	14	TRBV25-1	CASGGGGSTDTQYF	TGTGCCAGCGGGGGAGGGGGAAGCACAGATACGCAGTATTTT
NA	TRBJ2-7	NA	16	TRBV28	CASSSEEELAGYEQYF	TGTGCCAGCAGTTCGGAGGAGGAACTAGCAGGGTACGAGCAGTACTTC
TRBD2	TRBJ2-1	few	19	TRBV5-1	CASSQTQLAGGGSYNEQFF	TGCGCCAGCAGCCAGACGCAACTAGCGGGGGGTGGGTCCTACAATGAGCAGTTCTTC
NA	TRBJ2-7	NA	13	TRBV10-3	CAISTENSYEQYF	TGTGCCATCAGCACCGAAAACAGTTACGAGCAGTACTTC
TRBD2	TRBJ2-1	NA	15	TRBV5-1	CASSLASSGYNEQFF	TGCGCCAGCAGCTTGGCGTCTAGCGGGTACAATGAGCAGTTCTTC
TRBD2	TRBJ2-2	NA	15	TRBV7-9	CASSRTSWESGELFF	TGTGCCAGCAGCAGGACTAGCTGGGAGTCCGGGGAGCTGTTTTTT
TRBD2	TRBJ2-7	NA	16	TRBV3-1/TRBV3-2	CASSFGLAGLLNEQYF	TGTGCCAGCAGCTTCGGACTAGCGGGACTTCTGAACGAGCAGTACTTC
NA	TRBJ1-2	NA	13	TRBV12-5	CASGSTRVYGYTF	TGTGCTAGTGGTTCGACGCGGGTTTATGGCTACACCTTC
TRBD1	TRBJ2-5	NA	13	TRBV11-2	CASSPDRGETQYF	TGTGCCAGCAGCCCTGACAGGGGAGAGACCCAGTACTTC
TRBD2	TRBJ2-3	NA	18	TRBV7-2	CASSLGLAGAISTDTQYF	TGTGCCAGCAGCTTAGGGCTAGCGGGGGCCATTAGCACAGATACGCAGTATTTT
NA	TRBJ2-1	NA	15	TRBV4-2	CASSPGTGFYNEQFF	TGTGCCAGCAGCCCCGGGACTGGATTTTACAATGAGCAGTTCTTC
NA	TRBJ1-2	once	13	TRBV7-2	CASSLHQGSGYTF	TGTGCCAGCAGCTTACATCAGGGGAGCGGCTACACCTTC
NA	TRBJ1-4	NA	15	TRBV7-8	CASSLYQGLNEKLFF	TGTGCCAGCAGCTTATATCAGGGGCTTAATGAAAAACTGTTTTTT
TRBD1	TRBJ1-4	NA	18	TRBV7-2	CASSLSGTGLITGQRLFF	TGTGCCAGCAGCTTATCCGGGACAGGGCTAATAACTGGCCAGAGACTGTTTTTT
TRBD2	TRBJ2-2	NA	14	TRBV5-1	CASRVAGADGELFF	TGCGCCAGCAGGGTAGCGGGAGCCGACGGGGAGCTGTTTTTT
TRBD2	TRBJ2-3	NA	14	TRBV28	CASAGADGTDTQYF	TGTGCCAGCGCGGGAGCGGATGGCACAGATACGCAGTATTTT
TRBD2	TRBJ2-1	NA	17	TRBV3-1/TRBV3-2	CASSRSTSGSSDNEQFF	TGTGCCAGCAGCCGAAGCACTAGCGGGAGTTCCGACAATGAGCAGTTCTTC
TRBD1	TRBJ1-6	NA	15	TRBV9	CASSVGTGINSPLHF	TGTGCCAGCAGCGTAGGGACAGGGATAAATTCACCCCTCCACTTT
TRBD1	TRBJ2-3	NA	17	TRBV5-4	CASSERQGAWGTDTQYF	TGTGCCAGCAGCGAGAGACAGGGGGCTTGGGGTACAGATACGCAGTATTTT
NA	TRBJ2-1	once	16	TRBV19	CASSREQVGTYNEQFF	TGTGCCAGTAGTCGAGAACAGGTTGGTACCTACAATGAGCAGTTCTTC
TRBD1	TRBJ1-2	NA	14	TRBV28	CASSAPGTDYGYTF	TGTGCCAGCAGTGCCCCCGGGACAGATTATGGCTACACCTTC
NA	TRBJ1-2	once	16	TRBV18	CASSPYYPGTNYGYTF	TGTGCCAGCTCACCATATTACCCAGGGACAAACTATGGCTACACCTTC
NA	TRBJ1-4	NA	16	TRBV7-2	CASSLRQASTNEKLFF	TGTGCCAGCAGCTTAAGGCAGGCATCAACTAATGAAAAACTGTTTTTT
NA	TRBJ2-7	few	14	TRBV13	CASSSRTNSYEQYF	TGTGCCAGCAGCTCGAGGACTAACTCCTACGAGCAGTACTTC
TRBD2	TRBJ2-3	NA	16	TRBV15	CATSRVLAGNTDTQYF	TGTGCCACCAGCAGAGTCCTAGCGGGTAACACAGATACGCAGTATTTT
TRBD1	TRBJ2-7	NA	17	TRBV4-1	CASSQVPGGGNSYEQYF	TGCGCCAGCAGCCAAGTCCCAGGGGGTGGCAACTCCTACGAGCAGTACTTC
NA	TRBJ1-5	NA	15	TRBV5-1	CASSQNGGAGQPQHF	TGCGCCAGCAGCCAGAATGGGGGGGCTGGCCAGCCCCAGCATTTT
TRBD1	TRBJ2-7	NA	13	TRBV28	CAGSGAGGAEQYF	TGTGCCGGCTCAGGAGCAGGGGGCGCCGAGCAGTACTTC
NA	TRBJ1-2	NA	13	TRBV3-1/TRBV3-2	CASSPGQLYGYTF	TGTGCCAGCAGCCCGGGACAACTCTATGGCTACACCTTC
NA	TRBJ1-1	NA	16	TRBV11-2	CASSSEPYNHPTEAFF	TGTGCCAGCAGCTCCGAACCCTATAACCATCCTACTGAAGCTTTCTTT
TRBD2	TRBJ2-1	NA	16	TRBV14	CASSQTGLAGGLEQFF	TGTGCCAGCAGCCAAACGGGACTAGCGGGGGGTCTTGAGCAGTTCTTC
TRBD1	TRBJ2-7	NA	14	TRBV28	CASRRQGANYEQYF	TGTGCCAGCAGAAGACAGGGGGCGAATTACGAGCAGTACTTC
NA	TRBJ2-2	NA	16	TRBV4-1	CASSQGWGLDKEELFF	TGCGCCAGCAGCCAGGGATGGGGGCTAGACAAAGAGGAGCTGTTTTTT
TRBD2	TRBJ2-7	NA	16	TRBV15	CATSSDSGTRPYEQYF	TGTGCCACCAGCAGTGACTCCGGGACTAGACCCTACGAGCAGTACTTC
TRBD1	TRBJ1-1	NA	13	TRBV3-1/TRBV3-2	CASNQQGLTEAFF	TGTGCCAGCAACCAACAGGGGCTCACTGAAGCTTTCTTT
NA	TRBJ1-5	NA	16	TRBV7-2	CASSYSTTVDNQPQHF	TGTGCCAGCAGCTATAGTACGACAGTGGACAATCAGCCCCAGCATTTT
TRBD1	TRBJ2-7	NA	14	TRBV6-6	CASSFTTGSYEQYF	TGTGCCAGCAGTTTCACGACAGGGTCTTACGAGCAGTACTTC
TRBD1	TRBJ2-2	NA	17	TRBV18	CASSPSGQGANTGELFF	TGTGCCAGCTCACCATCGGGACAGGGGGCAAACACCGGGGAGCTGTTTTTT